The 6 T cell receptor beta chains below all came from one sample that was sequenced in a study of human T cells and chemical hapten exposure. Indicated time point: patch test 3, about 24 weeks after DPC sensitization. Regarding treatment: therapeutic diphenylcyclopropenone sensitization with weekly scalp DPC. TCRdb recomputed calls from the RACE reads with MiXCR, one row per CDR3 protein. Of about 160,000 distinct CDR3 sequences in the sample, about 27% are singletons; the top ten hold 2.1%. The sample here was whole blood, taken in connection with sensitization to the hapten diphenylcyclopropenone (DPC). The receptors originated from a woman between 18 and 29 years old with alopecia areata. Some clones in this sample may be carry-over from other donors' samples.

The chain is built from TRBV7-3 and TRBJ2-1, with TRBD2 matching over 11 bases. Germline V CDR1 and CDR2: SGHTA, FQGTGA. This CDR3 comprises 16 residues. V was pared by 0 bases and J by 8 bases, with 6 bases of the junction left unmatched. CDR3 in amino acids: CASSLTGLAGGHEQFF. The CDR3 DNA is TGTGCCAGCAGCTTAACGGGCCTAGCGGGAGGCCATGAGCAGTTCTTC.

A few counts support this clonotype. The CDR3 spells CASSLRAGEKDTQYF. The CDR3 DNA follows: TGTGCCAGCAGTTTACGGGCGGGAGAAAAAGATACGCAGTATTTT. V and J are TRBV7-9 and TRBJ2-3; 7 bases agree with TRBD2. V shed 6 bases and J 5 bases; nucleotides not matched to a gene: 11. The germline CDR1 and CDR2 sequences are SEHNR and FQNEAQ (reference sequence). This CDR3 comprises 15 residues.

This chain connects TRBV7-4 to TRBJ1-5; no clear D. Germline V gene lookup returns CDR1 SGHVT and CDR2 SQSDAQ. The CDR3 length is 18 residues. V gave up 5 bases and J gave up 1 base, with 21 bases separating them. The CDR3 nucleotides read TGTGCCAGCAGCCCAAGGGAAGTCCCTGTGAAGAGCAATCAGCCCCAGCATTTT. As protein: CASSPREVPVKSNQPQHF.

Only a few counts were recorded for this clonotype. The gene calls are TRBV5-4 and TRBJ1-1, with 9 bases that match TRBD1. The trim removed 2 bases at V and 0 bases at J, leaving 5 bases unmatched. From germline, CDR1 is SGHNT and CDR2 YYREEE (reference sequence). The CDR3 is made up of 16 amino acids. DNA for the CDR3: TGTGCCAGCAGCTTCGACAGGGGGAGGTTGAACACTGAAGCTTTCTTT. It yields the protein CASSFDRGRLNTEAFF.

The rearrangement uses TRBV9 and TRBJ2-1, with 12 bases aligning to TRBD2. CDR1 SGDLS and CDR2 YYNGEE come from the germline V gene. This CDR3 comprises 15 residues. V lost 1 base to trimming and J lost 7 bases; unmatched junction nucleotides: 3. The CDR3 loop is CASSVRTSGVNEQFF. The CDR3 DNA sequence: TGTGCCAGCAGCGTACGGACTAGCGGGGTGAATGAGCAGTTCTTC.

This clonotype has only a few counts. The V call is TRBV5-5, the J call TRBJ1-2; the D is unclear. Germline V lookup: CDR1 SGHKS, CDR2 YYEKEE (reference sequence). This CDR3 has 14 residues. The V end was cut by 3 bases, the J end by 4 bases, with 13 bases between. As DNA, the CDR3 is TGTGCCAGCAGCTCAGACGGACGGTTCTATGGCTACACCTTC. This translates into CASSSDGRFYGYTF. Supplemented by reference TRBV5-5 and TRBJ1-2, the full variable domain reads DAGVTQSPTHLIKTRGQQVTLRCSPISGHKSVSWYQQVLGQGPQFIFQYYEKEERGRGNFPDRFSARQFPNYSSELNVNALLLGDSALYLCASSSDGRFYGYTFGSGTRLTVV.